The 18 T cell receptor beta chains given below trace back to one sample, sequenced in a study of T cells in Graves' hyperthyroidism and ophthalmopathy. The CDR3 regions of TCR beta were amplified from RNA transcripts. In the first-round RT-PCR of the TCR CDR3, the HTBI primer set was used. TCRdb re-analysed the multiplex PCR reads in MiXCR, keeping a single row per CDR3 protein. Of some 800,000 distinct CDR3 sequences listed, roughly 40% were seen once; the top ten hold more than 7%. The sample consisted of blood. All receptors come from a man aged 18 to 30 with Graves' hyperthyroidism.

The sample holds a few counts of this clonotype. The genes are TRBV19 and TRBJ2-7; 7 bases are shared with TRBD1. The CDR3 spans 15 residues. V lost 3 bases and J lost 0; bases outside the gene matches: 5. Germline-derived CDR1 and CDR2 are LNHDA and SQIVND (reference sequence). The CDR3 DNA reads TGTGCCAGTAGTATGGAAGGGACAGCCTCCTACGAGCAGTACTTC. Translating it yields CASSMEGTASYEQYF.

There are many counts of this clonotype. The chain recombines TRBV24-1 with TRBJ2-2, with no clear D. Germline values: CDR1 KGHDR, CDR2 SFDVKD. Trimming removed 6 bases at V and 7 bases at J, with 5 bases between. The CDR3 has 11 residues. The CDR3 region has the DNA TGTGCCACCAGTCTGAGCGGGGAGCTGTTTTTT. Its translation: CATSLSGELFF.

This chain joins TRBV11-1 and TRBJ1-1; 11 bases line up with TRBD1. Germline-derived CDR1 and CDR2 are SGHAT and FQDESV (reference sequence). The V segment lost 6 bases and the J segment 3 bases; nucleotides outside the gene matches: 18. This CDR3 has 19 amino acids. CDR3 region: CASSYPPDGTGGLYTEAFF. The CDR3 DNA follows: TGTGCCAGCAGTTATCCGCCGGACGGGACAGGGGGATTGTACACTGAAGCTTTCTTT.

The V and J genes are TRBV6-1 and TRBJ2-6; TRBD1 might be the D (5 bases). The CDR3 sequence is 16 residues long. CDR1 and CDR2 from the germline V gene are MNHNS and SASEGT. The germline V and J ends were trimmed by 11 bases and 0 bases, with 17 bases remaining between them. The CDR3 nucleotides are TGTGCCCGCATCAATGACAGCAGCTCTGGGGCCAACGTCCTGACTTTC. Encoded protein: CARINDSSSGANVLTF.

This clonotype was observed many times. The CDR3 loop is CSVATNSNQPQHF. CDR3 nucleotide sequence: TGCAGCGTTGCCACTAATAGCAATCAGCCCCAGCATTTT. The V and J genes are TRBV29-1 and TRBJ1-5, with D uncertain. This CDR3 is 13 amino acids long. The germline CDR1 and CDR2 sequences are SQVTM and ANQGSEA. The V gene lost 4 bases and the J gene lost 0 bases, with 7 bases spanning the gap. Full variable domain (remainder filled in from reference TRBV29-1 and TRBJ1-5): SAVISQKPSRDICQRGTSLTIQCQVDSQVTMMFWYRQQPGQSLTLIATANQGSEATYESGFVIDKFPISRPNLTFSTLTVSNMSPEDSSIYLCSVATNSNQPQHFGDGTRLSIL.

J is TRBJ2-5 and V is TRBV15; a weak D match, TRBD1 (5 bases). This CDR3 comprises 13 residues. Germline assignment: CDR1 LNHNV and CDR2 YYDKDF (reference sequence). V was clipped by 2 bases and J by 7 bases, with 11 bases between them. As DNA, the CDR3 is TGTGCCACCAGCAGATCGACAGTTGGGACCCAGTACTTC. Translating it yields CATSRSTVGTQYF.

This clonotype occurred a few times. The chain recombines TRBV12-3 or TRBV12-4 with TRBJ1-2, with D possibly being TRBD1 (6 bases). This CDR3 is 14 amino acids long. Trimming removed 5 bases from V and 5 bases from J, with 15 bases in between. The CDR3 region is CASSRGRDSYGYTF. The CDR3 coding sequence is TGTGCCAGCAGTAGGGGGAGGGATTCATATGGCTACACCTTC.

The sample holds many counts of this clonotype. The chain carries TRBV7-9 and TRBJ2-7; 9 bases line up with TRBD2. Germline V gene data show CDR1 as SEHNR and CDR2 as FQNEAQ (reference sequence). This CDR3 has 14 residues. J lost 2 bases, V lost 5 bases, and 4 bases had no gene match. This CDR3 reads CASSASGETYEQYF. The CDR3 DNA is TGTGCCAGCAGCGCTAGCGGGGAGACCTACGAGCAGTACTTC.

For this clonotype: At one end the junction does not follow the germline gene, possibly because of a read error. The chain links TRBV7-2 to TRBJ2-7; possibly TRBD1 for D (5 bases). The V gene's germline CDR1 is SGHTA and CDR2 FQGNSA. CDR3 length: 16 amino acids. CDR3 protein: CASSQDRAGKSYEQYF. The CDR3 coding sequence is TGCGCCAGCAGCCAAGATCGGGCAGGGAAGTCCTACGAGCAGTACTTC.

The chain couples TRBV7-2 to TRBJ1-1; tentatively, D is TRBD1 (6 bases). The CDR3 is 17 residues long. V lost 5 bases, J lost 0 bases, and 19 bases lay in between. Germline CDR1 reads SGHTA; CDR2 reads FQGNSA. CDR3 region: CASSRGQIVLMNTEAFF. In DNA, the CDR3 is TGTGCCAGCAGCCGAGGACAGATCGTACTCATGAACACTGAAGCTTTCTTT. The variable domain in full, completed from reference TRBV7-2 and TRBJ1-1, reads GAGVSQSPSNKVTEKGKDVELRCDPISGHTALYWYRQSLGQGLEFLIYFQGNSAPDKSGLPSDRFSAERTGGSVSTLTIQRTQQEDSAVYLCASSRGQIVLMNTEAFFGQGTRLTVV.

This clonotype was recorded many times. This chain joins TRBV7-3 and TRBJ1-1; a weak D match, TRBD1 (6 bases). Trimming pared 1 base from V and 4 bases from J, leaving 13 bases between. The germline gives CDR1 SGHTA, CDR2 FQGTGA. The length of the CDR3 is 15 residues. This CDR3 is CASSLMPGVSTEAFF. The DNA for the CDR3 is TGTGCCAGCAGCTTAATGCCAGGGGTGAGCACTGAAGCTTTCTTT.

This clonotype was picked up a small number of times. One end of the junction varies from germline; a read error may be responsible. The rearrangement links TRBV4-1 to TRBJ1-1; unclear D gene. Germline V gene lookup returns CDR1 MGHRA and CDR2 YSYEKL. There are 15 residues in the CDR3. The CDR3 nucleotides are TGTGCCAGCAGCCAAGATAAACCAGTGAACACTGAAGCTTTCTTT. This codes for CASSQDKPVNTEAFF.

Turning to this clonotype: A clone one base away is much larger, so this may be a read error. The V and J genes are TRBV10-3 and TRBJ2-5; the D is unclear. Per the germline V gene, CDR1 is ENHRY and CDR2 is SYGVKD. The CDR3 contains 13 residues. CDR3 coding DNA: TGTACCATCATGTCGGAGTACCAAGAGACCCAGTACTTC. Its translation: CTIMSEYQETQYF.

This clonotype was detected a few times. V and J are TRBV12-3 or TRBV12-4 and TRBJ2-7, with 11 bases that match TRBD2. V gave up 4 bases and J gave up 4 bases; unmatched junction bases: 6. This CDR3 comprises 15 residues. In DNA, the CDR3 is TGTGCCAGCAGTTCAAGGAGGACTAGCGGGTACGAGCAGTACTTC. As protein: CASSSRRTSGYEQYF.

V usage is TRBV29-1 and J usage is TRBJ2-1; possible D gene TRBD2, 6 bases. V was pared by 7 bases and J by 5 bases, with 9 bases between. CDR1 and CDR2 (germline): SQVTM, ANQGSEA. The length of the CDR3 is 11 residues. The DNA of the CDR3 is TGCAGCGGTTGGAGGGACAATGAGCAGTTCTTC. This encodes CSGWRDNEQFF.

This clonotype was observed a single time. With a much larger clone just one base away, this may be a read error. V usage is TRBV7-9 and J usage is TRBJ1-1; a weak D match, TRBD1 (6 bases). The CDR3 totals 14 residues. Germline V CDR1 and CDR2: SEHNR, FQNEAQ (reference sequence). V lost 6 bases to trimming and J lost 1 base, with 12 bases between them. The CDR3 region has the DNA TGTGCCAGCAGGCCTCAGGGGCAGAACACTGAAGCTTTCTTT. Its protein is CASRPQGQNTEAFF.

This clonotype was observed at least ten times. The CDR3 DNA follows: TGCAGTGCTTTGGAGACAGGGAGTGAAAAACTGTTTTTT. Translation gives CSALETGSEKLFF. The chain has TRBV20-1 and TRBJ1-4, with TRBD1 identical over 7 bases. Germline V gene lookup returns CDR1 DFQATT and CDR2 SNEGSKA (reference sequence). Losses at the gene ends were 5 bases for V and 7 bases for J; bases not matched to a gene: 7. CDR3 length: 13 residues.

The chain couples TRBV19 to TRBJ1-5; D is uncertain. This CDR3 comprises 12 residues. The germline gives CDR1 LNHDA, CDR2 SQIVND (reference sequence). The ends were cut back, 5 bases at V and 10 bases at J, with 12 bases in the middle. The chain's CDR3 is CASSARPGPQHF. The CDR3 DNA is TGTGCCAGTAGTGCGCGACCCGGCCCCCAGCATTTT.